The rows below give T cell receptor beta chains drawn from one sample of a study of cytomegalovirus exposure and HLA in healthy donors. The method was immunoSEQ multiplex PCR; TCRdb's version includes in-frame clones alone and lacks a portion of them. The profile covers about 330,000 clones, with 86% appearing a single time and around 0.84% taken by the ten largest. The sequenced sample was PBMCs. The receptors here all came from a woman younger than 35 in good health and CMV-seronegative. The CDR3 runs from the conserved cysteine through the conserved F or W. Fields, in order: clone size, D gene, V gene, J gene, CDR3 DNA, CDR3 protein. A D gene is named only where the DNA matches it firmly. The size entry is marked missing in some rows and otherwise reads once, few, many or a size class.

clone_size: NA
d_call: NA
v_call: TRBV9
j_call: TRBJ2-3
cdr3_nt: TGTGCCAGCAGCGTAGAAGAGGGATCTAGCACAGATACGCAGTATTTT
cdr3_aa: CASSVEEGSSTDTQYF

clone_size: NA
d_call: TRBD2
v_call: TRBV2
j_call: TRBJ2-1
cdr3_nt: TGTGCCAGCAGCAAAACCGCTCCCGGACGACTAGCGGGAGGGCTCAATGAGCAGTTCTTC
cdr3_aa: CASSKTAPGRLAGGLNEQFF

clone_size: NA
d_call: NA
v_call: TRBV2
j_call: TRBJ1-4
cdr3_nt: TGTGCCAGCAGTGAAGCCGAGGACAGAGCAACTAATGAAAAACTGTTTTTT
cdr3_aa: CASSEAEDRATNEKLFF

clone_size: NA
d_call: TRBD2
v_call: TRBV4-2
j_call: TRBJ2-6
cdr3_nt: TGTGCCAGCAGCCTCCAACTAGCGGATGTGGCTGGGGCCAACGTCCTGACTTTC
cdr3_aa: CASSLQLADVAGANVLTF

clone_size: NA
d_call: NA
v_call: TRBV27
j_call: TRBJ1-2
cdr3_nt: TGTGCCAGCAGTTTGGAAAGAGGTAGCTACACCTTC
cdr3_aa: CASSLERGSYTF

clone_size: NA
d_call: NA
v_call: TRBV7-2
j_call: TRBJ2-7
cdr3_nt: TGTGCCAGCAGCTTAGGGCTCAGCTCCTACGAGCAGTACTTC
cdr3_aa: CASSLGLSSYEQYF

clone_size: NA
d_call: NA
v_call: TRBV11-2
j_call: TRBJ1-1
cdr3_nt: TGTGCCAGCAGCGTAACAAGTGGCACTGAAGCTTTCTTT
cdr3_aa: CASSVTSGTEAFF

clone_size: NA
d_call: NA
v_call: TRBV7-2
j_call: TRBJ1-1
cdr3_nt: TGTGCCAGCAGCTTAGGGGCCGGTGAGACTGAAGCTTTCTTT
cdr3_aa: CASSLGAGETEAFF

clone_size: NA
d_call: TRBD2
v_call: TRBV7-2
j_call: TRBJ2-1
cdr3_nt: TGTGCCAGCGGGGGGGTACCCGGCTCCTACAATGAGCAGTTCTTC
cdr3_aa: CASGGVPGSYNEQFF

clone_size: NA
d_call: NA
v_call: TRBV21-1
j_call: TRBJ2-3
cdr3_nt: TGTGCCAGCAGCAAAGAGAAGCACCGCACAGATACGCAGTATTTT
cdr3_aa: CASSKEKHRTDTQYF

clone_size: NA
d_call: NA
v_call: TRBV11-2
j_call: TRBJ2-4
cdr3_nt: TGTGCCAGCAGCTTAGATCTTGGAGTAGCCAAAAACATTCAGTACTTC
cdr3_aa: CASSLDLGVAKNIQYF

clone_size: once
d_call: NA
v_call: TRBV7-8
j_call: TRBJ1-2
cdr3_nt: TGTGCCAGCAGCTTACCCCCTGAGGGCAGCGACCCCTTCCACTATGGCTACACCTTC
cdr3_aa: CASSLPPEGSDPFHYGYTF

clone_size: NA
d_call: NA
v_call: TRBV5-1
j_call: TRBJ2-7
cdr3_nt: TGCGCCAGCAGCTTGGCCGAGGACAGAGAGTCCTACGAGCAGTACTTC
cdr3_aa: CASSLAEDRESYEQYF

clone_size: NA
d_call: NA
v_call: TRBV5-6
j_call: TRBJ1-4
cdr3_nt: TGTGCCAGCAGCGGGCAGCCCAATGAAAAACTGTTTTTT
cdr3_aa: CASSGQPNEKLFF

clone_size: once
d_call: NA
v_call: TRBV28
j_call: TRBJ2-7
cdr3_nt: TGTGCCAGCACCCTGGACGGCCCGGGGGAGCAGTACTTC
cdr3_aa: CASTLDGPGEQYF

clone_size: NA
d_call: NA
v_call: TRBV19
j_call: TRBJ1-5
cdr3_nt: TGTGCCAGTAGGAAAACACCCGGGGGGGGTTCGGATCAGCCCCAGCATTTT
cdr3_aa: CASRKTPGGGSDQPQHF

clone_size: NA
d_call: TRBD1
v_call: TRBV27
j_call: TRBJ2-1
cdr3_nt: TGTGCCAGCAGTTTCCTGGGACAGGGTGGATACAATGAGCAGTTCTTC
cdr3_aa: CASSFLGQGGYNEQFF

clone_size: NA
d_call: NA
v_call: TRBV4-2
j_call: TRBJ2-7
cdr3_nt: TGTGCCAGCAGCCAAGTTGGCGGGATCAGCCCCTCCTACGAGCAGTACTTC
cdr3_aa: CASSQVGGISPSYEQYF

clone_size: NA
d_call: TRBD1
v_call: TRBV27
j_call: TRBJ2-3
cdr3_nt: TGTGCCAGCAGTGAGACAGGGGGCGCAGATACGCAGTATTTT
cdr3_aa: CASSETGGADTQYF

clone_size: NA
d_call: NA
v_call: TRBV27
j_call: TRBJ2-5
cdr3_nt: TGTGCCAGCAGTACCTCGGACAGCCAAGAGACCCAGTACTTC
cdr3_aa: CASSTSDSQETQYF

clone_size: NA
d_call: TRBD1
v_call: TRBV19
j_call: TRBJ2-7
cdr3_nt: TGTGCCAGTAGTTTCGACAGGGGCTACGAGCAGTACTTC
cdr3_aa: CASSFDRGYEQYF

clone_size: NA
d_call: TRBD2
v_call: TRBV13
j_call: TRBJ2-3
cdr3_nt: TGTGCCAGCAGCAACTATTTAGCGGGAGGTGGGACAGATACGCAGTATTTT
cdr3_aa: CASSNYLAGGGTDTQYF